What follows are 9 T cell receptor beta chains derived from one specimen sequenced in a study of spatial heterogeneity in lung cancer. The time point denotes: sample taken at primary tumor resection. The sequenced material consisted of unsorted whole RNA from tumor, nontumor lung or frozen PBMC. TCRdb reprocessed the 5' RACE reads with MiXCR, giving one entry per CDR3 protein. In the table there are about 18,000 distinct CDR3 sequences, under 20% of which are singletons. Material: PBMCs, obtained at surgery. The source is a male donor with early-stage non-small cell lung cancer.

The sample holds many counts of this clonotype. This chain connects TRBV7-9 to TRBJ2-1, with unresolved D. Germline-derived CDR1 and CDR2 are SEHNR and FQNEAQ (reference sequence). This CDR3 comprises 15 residues. V lost 5 bases, J lost 1 base, and 12 bases lay in between. CDR3 sequence reads: CASSAGRESYNEQFF. In DNA form, the CDR3 reads TGTGCCAGCAGCGCCGGAAGGGAATCCTACAATGAGCAGTTCTTC.

This clonotype has a handful of counts. This chain uses TRBV27 with TRBJ2-1, with 9 bases that match TRBD2. V was pared by 5 bases and J by 7 bases, with 12 bases of the junction left unmatched. Germline-derived CDR1 and CDR2 are MNHEY and SMNVEV (reference sequence). There are 16 residues in the CDR3. CDR3 sequence (DNA): TGTGCCAGCAGTCCCCTCATAGCGGGGGCGGGTAATGAGCAGTTCTTC. Translating gives CASSPLIAGAGNEQFF.

V usage is TRBV2 and J usage is TRBJ1-1, with D possibly matching TRBD1 (6 bases). V was pared by 6 bases and J by 0 bases, with 17 bases between. Germline assignment: CDR1 SNHLY and CDR2 FYNNEI. The CDR3 sequence is 16 residues long. The CDR3 nucleotides read TGTGCCAGCAGAGAGACCTATACAGGGCTGAACACTGAAGCTTTCTTT. It translates to CASRETYTGLNTEAFF.

The chain joins TRBV29-1 to TRBJ2-7, with D possibly being TRBD2 (6 bases). Trimming stripped 4 bases from V and 6 bases from J, with 13 bases between. CDR3 size: 12 residues. Germline assignment: CDR1 SQVTM and CDR2 ANQGSEA. The CDR3 sequence: CSVGPVGGEQYF. CDR3 nucleotides: TGCAGCGTTGGTCCAGTGGGGGGCGAGCAGTACTTC.

To note about this clonotype: A much larger clonotype is one base distant, so this may be a read error. The chain is built from TRBV21-1 and TRBJ2-3; the table calls TRBD1, which could not be checked here. TRBV21-1 is designated a pseudogene. This CDR3 is built from 15 residues. CDR3 bases: TGTGCCAGCAGAAAAGAGGGCTGCGCCAACGATACGCAGTATTTT. This codes for CASRKEGCANDTQYF.

CDR3 bases: TGTGCCATCCAAGACAGAGATCCTAACTATGGCTACACCTTC. Its protein is CAIQDRDPNYGYTF. This chain links TRBV10-3 with TRBJ1-2; TRBD1 is a possible D gene (5 bases). Trimming stripped 8 bases from V and 0 bases from J, with 13 bases between. The CDR3 sequence is 14 residues long. Per germline, CDR1 ENHRY and CDR2 SYGVKD.

In its sample, this clonotype ranks as medium-sized (0.01 to 0.1%). The chain uses TRBV7-6 and TRBJ1-4; 7 nucleotides align to TRBD1. J gave up 6 bases and V 5 bases, and 6 bases lay outside the gene matches. The CDR3 is made up of 14 amino acids. CDR1 and CDR2 (germline): SGHVS, FNYEAQ. The CDR3 sequence is CASSPDRDHEKLFF. CDR3 bases: TGTGCCAGCAGCCCCGACAGGGATCATGAAAAACTGTTTTTT. Combining the CDR3 with reference TRBV7-6 and TRBJ1-4 gives the whole variable domain GAGVSQSPRYKVTKRGQDVALRCDPISGHVSLYWYRQALGQGPEFLTYFNYEAQQDKSGLPNDRFSAERPEGSISTLTIQRTEQRDSAMYRCASSPDRDHEKLFFGSGTQLSVL.

This clonotype has more than one count but fewer than ten. V usage is TRBV6-5 and J usage is TRBJ1-1; D not certain. The germline V and J ends were trimmed by 6 bases and 4 bases, with 21 bases remaining between them. The CDR3 has 16 residues. The germline V gene encodes CDR1 MNHEY and CDR2 SVGAGI. CDR3 sequence: CASSPQTRPEGTEAFF. CDR3 DNA: TGTGCCAGCAGCCCTCAGACAAGACCGGAGGGCACTGAAGCTTTCTTT.

This clonotype has a handful of counts. The chain carries TRBV4-1 and TRBJ2-1, with TRBD2 matching over 8 bases. This CDR3 is 19 amino acids long. CDR1 and CDR2 from the germline V gene are MGHRA and YSYEKL. Losses at the gene ends were 0 bases for V and 4 bases for J; bases not matched to a gene: 14. The CDR3 loop is CASSQDLRGYSGAYNEQFF. CDR3 DNA: TGCGCCAGCAGCCAAGATCTCCGAGGGTATAGCGGGGCATACAATGAGCAGTTCTTC.